Each of the 28 T cell receptor beta chains below was sequenced from the same sample in a study of control samples from healthy donors and cancer patients (dated by TCRdb to the early 2020s). Libraries came from the immunoSEQ multiplex PCR assay. TCRdb holds this immuneACCESS table with in-frame rearrangements only. Some clones are missing; in checked studies, unresolved V genes explain under half, and the rest has no known cause. The sample records 150,000 to 200,000 clones, about 91% of which are singletons. The leading ten clones occupy 1.5% to 2% of the sample. Sequenced input: blood. The receptors stem from a man between 18 and 29 years old in good health.

V usage is TRBV7-9 and J usage is TRBJ1-3, with 7 bases that match TRBD1. The CDR3 totals 15 residues. The germline V gene has CDR1 SEHNR and CDR2 FQNEAQ (reference sequence). V trimming: 3 bases; J trimming: 1 base; junction bases outside the gene matches: 3. The CDR3 region has the DNA TGTGCCAGCAGCTTTCAGGGGGAGTCTGGAAACACCATATATTTT. It yields the protein CASSFQGESGNTIYF.

V gene TRBV28 combines with J gene TRBJ2-5, with 8 bases identical to TRBD2. From germline, CDR1 is MDHEN and CDR2 SYDVKM. V shed 2 bases, J shed 1 base, and the junction held 3 bases outside the gene matches. The CDR3 contains 15 residues. Here the CDR3 DNA reads TGTGCCAGCAGTTTAGGGCTAGCGGGCCAAGAGACCCAGTACTTC. It is translated as CASSLGLAGQETQYF.

This clone has ten or more counts. This rearrangement joins TRBV7-3 to TRBJ1-1; D unresolved. Germline assignment: CDR1 SGHTA and CDR2 FQGTGA. The V end was cut by 3 bases, the J end by 0 bases, with 5 bases between. This CDR3 comprises 13 residues. The CDR3 loop is CASSFNMNTEAFF. CDR3 coding DNA: TGTGCCAGCAGCTTCAATATGAACACTGAAGCTTTCTTT.

The chain is built from TRBV2 and TRBJ1-1; no clear D. V shed 3 bases and J shed 5 bases, with 7 bases lying between them. The germline V gene encodes CDR1 SNHLY and CDR2 FYNNEI. The CDR3 extends over 12 amino acids. This CDR3 reads CASSDSETEAFF. The DNA for the CDR3 is TGTGCCAGCAGTGATTCGGAGACTGAAGCTTTCTTT.

A single count supports this clone. The chain recombines TRBV4-3 with TRBJ1-4; unclear D gene. In germline, CDR1 is LGHNA, CDR2 YSLEER. Trimming took 1 base from V and 4 from J, leaving 13 bases between them. The CDR3 loop spans 16 amino acids. DNA of the CDR3: TGCGCCAGCAGCCAAGGGTCTTGGTCGGTTAATGAAAAACTGTTTTTT. It codes for CASSQGSWSVNEKLFF.

The rearrangement joins TRBV19 to TRBJ1-1; D ambiguous. CDR3 length: 12 residues. Trimming removed 7 bases at V and 5 bases at J, with 11 bases between. Looked up from germline, CDR1 is LNHDA and CDR2 is SQIVND (reference sequence). CDR3 residues: CASTSRRTEAFF. DNA for the CDR3: TGTGCCAGTACTTCGCGGAGAACTGAAGCTTTCTTT.

This clone has only one observation. The genes are TRBV11-1 and TRBJ2-5, with D unresolved. Germline V gives CDR1 SGHAT, CDR2 FQDESV (reference sequence). Trimming shortened V by 3 bases and J by 0 bases, and 8 bases separated the two germline ends. This CDR3 comprises 14 residues. The CDR3 DNA reads TGTGCCAGCAGCTTTGGGTACAACCAAGAGACCCAGTACTTC. Translating gives CASSFGYNQETQYF.

This chain connects TRBV3-1 (or the pseudogene TRBV3-2) to TRBJ2-5; tentatively, D is TRBD1 (5 bases). The CDR3 consists of 14 residues. Trimming stripped 4 bases from V and 1 base from J, with 10 bases between. CDR1 is LGHDT, CDR2 YNNKEL, per germline (reference sequence). The CDR3 here is CASSLQGLQETQYF. DNA of the CDR3: TGTGCCAGCAGCCTTCAGGGTCTCCAAGAGACCCAGTACTTC.

The V gene is TRBV7-9, the J gene TRBJ1-6; D possibly corresponds to TRBD1 (6 bases). CDR3 size: 17 residues. The V gene lost 4 bases and the J gene lost 0 bases, with 13 bases spanning the gap. Germline V lookup: CDR1 SEHNR, CDR2 FQNEAQ (reference sequence). The CDR3 is CASSSGPRGSYNSPLHF. CDR3 nucleotide sequence: TGTGCCAGCAGCTCTGGACCCAGGGGCTCCTATAATTCACCCCTCCACTTT. Using reference TRBV7-9 and TRBJ1-6 for the parts outside the CDR3, the full variable domain is DTGVSQNPRHKITKRGQNVTFRCDPISEHNRLYWYRQTLGQGPEFLTYFQNEAQLEKSRLLSDRFSAERPKGSFSTLEIQRTEQGDSAMYLCASSSGPRGSYNSPLHFGNGTRLTVT.

This sequence joins TRBV9 and TRBJ2-3; the match to TRBD1 covers 9 bases. Germline assignment: CDR1 SGDLS and CDR2 YYNGEE. The V gene end was trimmed by 0 bases and the J gene end by 3 bases; junction bases not matched to a gene: 2. This CDR3 is 15 amino acids long. CDR3 sequence: CASSVGGTGTDTQYF. CDR3 nucleotides: TGTGCCAGCAGCGTAGGGGGGACAGGGACAGATACGCAGTATTTT. The full variable domain, in which reference TRBV9 and TRBJ2-3 provide the parts outside the CDR3, is DSGVTQTPKHLITATGQRVTLRCSPRSGDLSVYWYQQSLDQGLQFLIQYYNGEERAKGNILERFSAQQFPDLHSELNLSSLELGDSALYFCASSVGGTGTDTQYFGPGTRLTVL.

In this sample, this clone turned up once. This sequence joins TRBV18 and TRBJ2-7, with D perhaps given as TRBD1 or TRBD2 (5 bases each). Germline V gene sequence: CDR1 KGHSH, CDR2 LQKENI. This CDR3 region has 16 residues. The V gene lost 3 bases and the J gene lost 5 bases, with 20 bases spanning the gap. Written as DNA, the CDR3 is TGTGCCAGCTCACCGGGACCGGGACGGCCGTTGGACGAGCAGTACTTC. Translating it yields CASSPGPGRPLDEQYF.

The V and J genes are TRBV5-6 and TRBJ2-7; D is perhaps TRBD2 (6 bases). CDR1 is SGHDT, CDR2 YYEEEE, per germline. The V end was cut by 2 bases, the J end by 3 bases, with 12 bases between. This CDR3 spans 14 amino acids. The CDR3 sequence is CASSLYGSDYEQYF. The CDR3 DNA reads as TGTGCCAGCAGCTTATACGGGAGCGACTACGAGCAGTACTTC.

The genes are TRBV6-6 and TRBJ1-3; 8 nucleotides line up with TRBD1. Trimming removed 6 bases from V and 4 bases from J; junction bases left unmatched: 14. Germline values: CDR1 MNHNY, CDR2 SVGAGI (reference sequence). CDR3 size: 17 residues. The DNA for the CDR3 is TGTGCCAGCAGGCGAGGAGGTCCGACAGGGGTCGGAAACACCATATATTTT. Its protein product is CASRRGGPTGVGNTIYF.

The rearrangement links TRBV30 to TRBJ1-2; D may be TRBD1 (5 bases). Trimming removed 3 bases at V and 4 bases at J, with 15 bases between. Germline assignment: CDR1 GTSNPN and CDR2 SVGIG (reference sequence). This CDR3 has 14 amino acids. CDR3 nucleotides: TGTGCCTGGAGAGACTCCGGGACTCCCTATGGCTACACCTTC. Residues: CAWRDSGTPYGYTF. Filled out from reference TRBV30 and TRBJ1-2, the complete variable domain reads SQTIHQWPATLVQPVGSPLSLECTVEGTSNPNLYWYRQAAGRGLQLLFYSVGIGQISSEVPQNLSASRPQDRQFILSSKKLLLSDSGFYLCAWRDSGTPYGYTFGSGTRLTVV.

This clone came up once. The chain employs TRBV28 and TRBJ1-2; D not certain. V dropped 6 bases and J dropped 5 bases, with 7 bases sitting between them. Per the germline V gene, CDR1 is MDHEN and CDR2 is SYDVKM. There are 11 residues in the CDR3. CDR3 nucleotide sequence: TGTGCCAGCAGGATAGGGTATGGCTACACCTTC. Its translation is CASRIGYGYTF.

In the case of this clone: The same CDR3 arises from other DNA sequences in this sample as well. The chain uses TRBV7-2 and TRBJ1-3; the D is unclear. The length of the CDR3 is 13 residues. Trimming left V 1 base short and J 0 bases short, with 1 base between. Germline CDR1 and CDR2: SGHTA and FQGNSA. CDR3 amino acids: CASSLGSGNTIYF. DNA for the CDR3: TGTGCCAGCAGCTTAGGCTCTGGAAACACCATATATTTT.

The J gene is TRBJ2-5, the V gene TRBV5-4, with TRBD2 matching over 9 bases. With 0 bases clipped from V and 4 bases from J, the junction kept 10 bases outside the gene matches. The germline CDR1 and CDR2 sequences are SGHNT and YYREEE (reference sequence). The CDR3 length is 17 residues. As DNA, the CDR3 is TGTGCCAGCAGCTTGGTGGCTAGCGGGGTTCTTGCAGAGACCCAGTACTTC. Protein: CASSLVASGVLAETQYF.

Written as DNA, the CDR3 is TGTGCCAGTAGCATGACAGAGACTGAAGCTTTCTTT. Protein sequence: CASSMTETEAFF. This sequence joins TRBV19 and TRBJ1-1; TRBD1 might be the D (5 bases). Trimming took off 6 bases at V and 5 bases at J, with 10 bases between the two ends. Per the germline V gene, CDR1 is LNHDA and CDR2 is SQIVND (reference sequence). This CDR3 has 12 amino acids.

The CDR3 is CASSFAGGISSPLHF. CDR3 in DNA: TGTGCCAGCAGCTTTGCAGGGGGCATTTCCTCACCCCTCCACTTT. The V gene is TRBV5-4, the J gene TRBJ1-6; 8 bases are a match to TRBD1. This CDR3 is 15 amino acids long. The V segment lost 2 bases and the J segment 10 bases; nucleotides outside the gene matches: 8. Germline assignment: CDR1 SGHNT and CDR2 YYREEE (reference sequence).

V usage is TRBV9 and J usage is TRBJ2-1; 13 bases match TRBD2. The CDR3 has 15 amino acids. J was trimmed by 10 bases and V by 0 bases; bases with no gene match: 4. Germline V lookup: CDR1 SGDLS, CDR2 YYNGEE. CDR3 DNA: TGTGCCAGCAGCGTAGTAACTAGCGGGGGGGAGGAGCAGTTCTTC. Translating it yields CASSVVTSGGEEQFF.

The rearrangement uses TRBV2 and TRBJ2-3, with a tentative D call TRBD1 (6 bases). This CDR3 spans 13 amino acids. V was shortened by 6 bases and J by 3 bases, with 10 bases between the two germline ends. Germline CDR1 reads SNHLY; CDR2 reads FYNNEI. The CDR3 spells CASSRQETDTQYF. DNA of the CDR3: TGTGCCAGCAGCAGACAGGAAACAGATACGCAGTATTTT.

The chain has TRBV7-8 and TRBJ2-3; D gene unclear. V lost 3 bases and J 5 bases, leaving 6 bases between the germline ends. CDR1 SGHVS and CDR2 FQNEAQ come from the germline V gene. The CDR3 contains 12 residues. The CDR3, as DNA: TGTGCCAGCAGCTTCTACAGAGATACGCAGTATTTT. Translated, it gives CASSFYRDTQYF.

The CDR3 loop is CAHTQGEAGNTIYF. In DNA, the CDR3 is TGTGCGCACACGCAGGGTGAAGCTGGAAACACCATATATTTT. The V gene is TRBV10-3, the J gene TRBJ1-3, with D possibly matching TRBD1 (5 bases). The CDR3 sequence is 14 residues long. Germline-derived CDR1 and CDR2 are ENHRY and SYGVKD.

This clone was recorded a few times. J is TRBJ1-1 and V is TRBV3-1 (or the pseudogene TRBV3-2); D is uncertain. Looked up from germline, CDR1 is LGHDT and CDR2 is YNNKEL (reference sequence). Trimming removed 0 bases at V and 2 bases at J, with 13 bases between. CDR3 length: 16 residues. CDR3 nucleotides: TGTGCCAGCAGCCAAGAGTCTGACATACTCAACACTGAAGCTTTCTTT. This encodes CASSQESDILNTEAFF.

In its sample, this clone was seen a few times. This same CDR3 is encoded by further DNA sequences in the sample. The genes are TRBV18 and TRBJ2-5; D is possibly TRBD1 (5 bases). Looked up from germline, CDR1 is KGHSH and CDR2 is LQKENI. Deletions cut 4 bases from V and 5 bases from J, with 11 bases between. The CDR3 runs to 13 residues. CDR3 region: CASSRAGQETQYF. The CDR3 bases are TGTGCCAGCTCACGAGCAGGGCAGGAGACCCAGTACTTC.

Only a few counts were recorded for this clone. This chain links TRBV14 with TRBJ2-7; a weak D match, TRBD2 (5 bases). This CDR3 comprises 13 residues. CDR1 is SGHDN and CDR2 is FVKESK in the germline V gene. The V and J ends lost 5 bases and 1 base respectively, with 9 bases between them. The CDR3 loop is CASSSRGSYEQYF. In nucleotides, the CDR3 is TGTGCCAGCAGCTCACGGGGATCCTACGAGCAGTACTTC.

The rearrangement uses TRBV23-1 and TRBJ1-2; D is unclear. TRBV23-1 is marked as an open reading frame, function uncertain. The V end lost 9 bases, the J end lost 6 bases, and 17 bases lay between the germline ends. The length of the CDR3 is 13 residues. The CDR3 protein is CASRRTRDDGYTF. The CDR3 nucleotides read TGCGCCAGTCGGCGGACCCGGGATGATGGCTACACCTTC.

This chain joins TRBV4-2 and TRBJ1-4; 10 nucleotides align to TRBD1. The CDR3 consists of 19 residues. Germline-derived CDR1 and CDR2 are LGHNA and YNFKEQ. V was pared by 0 bases and J by 0 bases, with 7 bases of the junction left unmatched. The CDR3 DNA is TGTGCCAGCAGCCAAGACCCGACAGGGGGCCATACAACTAATGAAAAACTGTTTTTT. It is translated as CASSQDPTGGHTTNEKLFF.